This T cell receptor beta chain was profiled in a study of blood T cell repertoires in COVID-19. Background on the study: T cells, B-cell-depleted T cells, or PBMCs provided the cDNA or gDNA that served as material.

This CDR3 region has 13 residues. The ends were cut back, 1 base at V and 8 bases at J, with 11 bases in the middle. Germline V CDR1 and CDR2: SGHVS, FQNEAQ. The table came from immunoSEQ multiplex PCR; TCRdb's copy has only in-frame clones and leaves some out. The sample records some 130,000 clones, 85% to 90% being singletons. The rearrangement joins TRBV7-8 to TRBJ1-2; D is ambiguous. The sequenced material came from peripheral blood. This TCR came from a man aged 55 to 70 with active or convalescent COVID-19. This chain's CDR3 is CASSLEEYAGYTF. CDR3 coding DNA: TGTGCCAGCAGCTTAGAGGAGTACGCCGGCTACACCTTC. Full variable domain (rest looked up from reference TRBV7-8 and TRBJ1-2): GAGVSQSPRYKVAKRGQDVALRCDPISGHVSLFWYQQALGQGPEFLTYFQNEAQLDKSGLPSDRFFAERPEGSVSTLKIQRTQQEDSAVYLCASSLEEYAGYTFGSGTRLTVV.